This T cell receptor (beta chain) was retrieved from a study of tumor-infiltrating lymphocytes in localized non-small cell lung cancer. Study-wide context: Patients included smokers and never-smokers with various histologies, some sampled after neoadjuvant chemotherapy. From each patient, both tumor and uninvolved lung, non-adjacent to tumor, were sampled.

The data were produced by immunoSEQ multiplex PCR, yet TCRdb's version contains in-frame clones alone and is incomplete. The repertoire holds 15,000 or so clones, with around 85% as singletons. Germline V gene sequence: CDR1 MRHNA, CDR2 SNTAGT. There are 14 residues in the CDR3. V dropped 2 bases and J dropped 3 bases, with 10 bases sitting between them. The sequence was collected from a human donor with non-small cell lung cancer. The chain employs TRBV6-4 and TRBJ1-2, with D uncertain. Sequenced sample: uninvolved lung tissue not adjacent to the tumor. CDR3 sequence (DNA): TGTGCCAGCAGTGACCCAGACCGGGACTATGGCTACACCTTC. Translated: CASSDPDRDYGYTF.